What follows are 25 T cell receptor beta chains derived from one specimen sequenced in a study of tissue T cells after allogeneic stem cell transplantation. The protocol was immunoSEQ multiplex PCR, while the TCRdb copy is restricted to in-frame clones and leaves out a portion. The repertoire holds some 17,000 clones, with less than 85% as singletons. Sequenced input: spleen. Receptor source: a female BALB/c mouse in good health. The mouse strain carries the MHC haplotype H2-d.

This clone was detected only once. Gene names are the mouse ones. The sequence runs out 1 residue before the end of the CDR3; the remainder is reconstructed from the germline J gene. The V call is TRBV13-1, the J call TRBJ1-6; D possibly corresponds to TRBD1 (5 bases). TRBJ1-6 carries the ORF label, with uncertain function. The germline V gene encodes CDR1 NSHNY and CDR2 SYGAGN. Deletions cut 3 bases from V and 0 bases from J, with 7 bases between. This CDR3 region has 15 residues. The CDR3 DNA, read in part, is TGTGCCAGCAGTGTCACAGGTTCCTATAATTCGCCCCTCTAC. It codes for CASSVTGSYNSPLY. The full CDR3 is CASSVTGSYNSPLYF.

This clone has only a few counts. Genes here carry mouse names. The DNA ends 1 residue before the CDR3 does, and the rest of the CDR3 is filled in from the germline J gene. The chain combines TRBV13-2 with TRBJ2-7, with D possibly matching TRBD1 (6 bases). CDR1 is NNHNN, CDR2 SYGAGS, per germline (reference sequence). The germline V and J ends were trimmed by 1 base and 6 bases, with 20 bases remaining between them. The CDR3 spans 16 residues. The covered CDR3 bases are TGTGCCAGCGGTGATCAAGATGGGGCGAAGGGGGTTGAACAGTAC. This encodes CASGDQDGAKGVEQY. The CDR3 in its entirety is CASGDQDGAKGVEQYF.

A word on this clone: The gene names given are mouse names. The observed sequence ends 1 residue before the CDR3 terminus, with the missing tail filled in from the germline J gene. V gene TRBV5 combines with J gene TRBJ2-7, with D possibly matching TRBD1 (6 bases). In germline, CDR1 is LGHNA, CDR2 YNLKQL (reference sequence). V gave up 3 bases and J gave up 7 bases, with 13 bases separating them. The CDR3 totals 13 residues. CDR3 residues: CASSHQGLEEQYF. Partial CDR3 DNA: TGTGCCAGCAGCCACCAGGGGTTGGAAGAACAGTAC.

Remarks on this clone: Gene and germline names: mouse. The read comes to an end 1 residue before the CDR3 does, leaving the germline J gene to fill in the end. This rearrangement joins TRBV19 to TRBJ2-4, with 8 bases matching TRBD2. This CDR3 contains 14 residues. V shed 2 bases and J 1 base; nucleotides not matched to a gene: 0. Germline V lookup: CDR1 FNHDT, CDR2 SITEND (reference sequence). The covered CDR3 bases are TGTGCCAGCAGTATGACTGGGGGTCAAAACACCTTGTAC. Encoded protein: CASSMTGGQNTLY. The whole CDR3 region reads CASSMTGGQNTLYF. Full variable domain (missing parts from reference TRBV19 and TRBJ2-4): GGIITQTPKFLIGQEGQKLTLKCQQNFNHDTMYWYRQDSGKGLRLIYYSITENDLQKGDLSEGYDASREKKSSFSLTVTSAQKNEMAVFLCASSMTGGQNTLYFGAGTRLSVL.

In the case of this clone: Mouse gene names and germline throughout. The sequenced fragment ends 1 residue before the CDR3 boundary, so the rest is inferred from the germline J gene. V gene TRBV4 combines with J gene TRBJ2-3, with TRBD1 matching 8 bases. The CDR3 loop spans 12 amino acids. Per the germline V gene, CDR1 is LGHDT and CDR2 is YNNKQL (reference sequence). V lost 5 bases and J lost 6; bases outside the gene matches: 1. CDR3 bases read: TGTGCCAGCAGCCGGGACAGGGAAACGCTGTAT. Translated: CASSRDRETLY. The full CDR3 protein is CASSRDRETLYF.

Points on this clone: Here the gene names and germline are mouse. The read ends 1 residue before the CDR3 terminus; that terminus is restored from the germline J gene. The V and J genes are TRBV19 and TRBJ2-3, with TRBD1 as a possible D gene (5 bases). The germline V gene encodes CDR1 FNHDT and CDR2 SITEND (reference sequence). The CDR3 runs to 13 residues. The V end lost 5 bases, the J end lost 2 bases, and 9 bases lay between the germline ends. CDR3: CASSQGFAETLYF. The sequenced part of the CDR3 DNA is TGTGCCAGCAGCCAGGGATTTGCAGAAACGCTGTAT.

On this clone itself: Genes here carry mouse names. The read halts 1 residue ahead of the CDR3 end, with the missing end drawn from the germline J gene. The chain employs TRBV13-3 and TRBJ1-3; maybe TRBD1 (6 bases). This CDR3 region has 15 residues. Per the germline V gene, CDR1 is NNHDY and CDR2 is SYVADS. V lost 5 bases and J lost 0, with 12 bases in between. The CDR3 region is CASRDSPNSGNTLYF. The part of the CDR3 DNA that was read is TGTGCCAGCAGGGACAGCCCGAATTCTGGAAATACGCTCTAT.

This clone has only one observation. Any gene name here is a mouse gene name. The read terminates 1 residue ahead of where the CDR3 ends, so the germline J gene completes it. The chain recombines TRBV2 with TRBJ1-3; D uncertain. The germline gives CDR1 LGHNA, CDR2 YSYQKL. The CDR3 totals 14 residues. V lost 1 base, J lost 2 bases, and 6 bases lay in between. The DNA read from the CDR3 is TGTGCCAGCAGCCAAGGTGGGACTGGAAATACGCTCTAT. It codes for CASSQGGTGNTLY. The complete CDR3 reads CASSQGGTGNTLYF.

About this clone itself: Germline and genes: mouse. The observed sequence ends 1 residue before the CDR3 terminus, with the missing tail filled in from the germline J gene. The rearrangement uses TRBV13-1 and TRBJ2-1, with D possibly TRBD1 on 6 matching bases. V lost 3 bases and J 0 bases, leaving 7 bases between the germline ends. The CDR3 has 14 residues. Germline V gene lookup returns CDR1 NSHNY and CDR2 SYGAGN. CDR3 DNA, as far as it was read: TGTGCCAGCAGTGTACAGGGTAACTATGCTGAGCAGTTC. It encodes CASSVQGNYAEQF. The complete CDR3 protein is CASSVQGNYAEQFF.

With respect to this clone: The gene symbols are mouse symbols. The sequence runs out 1 residue before the end of the CDR3; the remainder is reconstructed from the germline J gene. The chain recombines TRBV13-2 with TRBJ1-6; 8 bases align to TRBD1. TRBJ1-6 is given ORF status, its function remaining uncertain. The junction had 6 bases not matched to a gene; V was cut back by 5 bases and J by 5 bases. The CDR3 sequence is 15 residues long. Germline assignment: CDR1 NNHNN and CDR2 SYGAGS (reference sequence). This chain's CDR3 is CASGLTGADNSPLYF. Partial CDR3 DNA: TGTGCCAGCGGCCTGACAGGGGCGGATAATTCGCCCCTCTAC.

As concerns this clone: Genes here carry mouse names. The read falls 1 residue short of the CDR3 end, and the missing part is taken from the germline J gene. This chain joins TRBV5 and TRBJ1-1; D remains unclear. With 0 bases removed from V and 0 bases from J, the gap between germline ends came to 5 bases. In germline, CDR1 is LGHNA, CDR2 YNLKQL (reference sequence). The CDR3 length is 14 residues. CDR3 sequence: CASSQDGTNTEVFF. The CDR3 bases that were read are TGTGCCAGCAGCCAAGATGGGACAAACACAGAAGTCTTC.

Concerning this clone: Mouse gene names apply. The CDR3 here is CASSMGGGEDTQYF. CDR3 DNA, as far as it was read: TGTGCCAGCAGTATGGGGGGGGGAGAAGACACCCAGTAC. V and J are TRBV19 and TRBJ2-5, with 7 bases aligning to TRBD2. The read falls 1 residue short of the CDR3 end, and the missing part is taken from the germline J gene. V shed 2 bases, J shed 4 bases, and the junction held 4 bases outside the gene matches. CDR3 length equals 14 residues. CDR1 FNHDT and CDR2 SITEND come from the germline V gene (reference sequence).

As for this clone: Genes here carry mouse names. The CDR3 reads CASSQDWGPSAETLYF. CDR3 DNA, as far as it was read: TGTGCCAGCAGCCAAGACTGGGGCCCTAGTGCAGAAACGCTGTAT. This sequence joins TRBV5 and TRBJ2-3, with D possibly being TRBD2 (6 bases). The read halts 1 residue ahead of the CDR3 end, with the missing end drawn from the germline J gene. CDR1 and CDR2 from the germline V gene are LGHNA and YNLKQL (reference sequence). The CDR3 contains 16 residues. With 0 bases removed from V and 0 bases from J, the gap between germline ends came to 10 bases.

A remark on this clone: Genes here carry mouse names. Sequencing ends 1 residue short of the CDR3 end; the germline J gene provides the rest. V gene TRBV24 combines with J gene TRBJ2-4; 10 nucleotides align to TRBD2. Per the germline V gene, CDR1 is KGHTA and CDR2 is FRNEEI. The CDR3 extends over 16 amino acids. V lost 4 bases, J lost 0 bases, and 4 bases stayed unmatched. The chain's CDR3 is CASSPGTGESQNTLYF. Partial CDR3 DNA: TGTGCCAGCAGTCCCGGGACTGGGGAGAGTCAAAACACCTTGTAC.

Worth noting for this clone: Mouse germline and gene names are used. The CDR3 extends 1 residue past the end of the read, so its final part is completed from the germline J gene. At the DNA level, this CDR3 is encoded by other sequences in the same sample as well. The chain is built from TRBV17 and TRBJ2-7; possibly TRBD1 for D (6 bases). Germline CDR1 and CDR2: MNHDT and YYDKIL. CDR3 length: 12 amino acids. Trimming took 3 bases from V and 4 from J, leaving 7 bases between them. The CDR3 reads CASSRDRYEQYF. The part of the CDR3 DNA that was read is TGTGCTAGCAGTAGGGACAGATATGAACAGTAC.

Worth noting for this clone: Gene and germline names: mouse. The CDR3: CASSMTGGDSDYTF. The sequenced CDR3 bases are TGTGCCAGCAGTATGACAGGGGGCGACTCCGACTACACC. The rearrangement uses TRBV19 and TRBJ1-2, with TRBD1 matching 10 bases. The read stops 1 residue short of the end of the CDR3; the missing end is completed from the germline J gene. Trimming removed 2 bases from V and 3 bases from J; junction bases left unmatched: 1. The CDR3 length is 14 residues. Per germline, CDR1 FNHDT and CDR2 SITEND (reference sequence). Full variable domain (missing parts from reference TRBV19 and TRBJ1-2): GGIITQTPKFLIGQEGQKLTLKCQQNFNHDTMYWYRQDSGKGLRLIYYSITENDLQKGDLSEGYDASREKKSSFSLTVTSAQKNEMAVFLCASSMTGGDSDYTFGSGTRLLVI.

This clone was seen a single time. Mouse germline and gene names are used. The read ends 1 residue shy of where the CDR3 ends; the end is completed using the germline J gene. This sequence joins TRBV2 and TRBJ2-3; D perhaps matches TRBD2 (5 bases). Trimming left V 0 bases short and J 0 bases short, with 10 bases between. Germline V CDR1 and CDR2: LGHNA, YSYQKL. This CDR3 comprises 16 residues. The covered CDR3 bases are TGTGCCAGCAGCCAAGATAGTGGGGAAAGTGCAGAAACGCTGTAT. This sequence encodes CASSQDSGESAETLY. The CDR3 in full is CASSQDSGESAETLYF.

Points on this clone: All gene names here are mouse names. The observed sequence ends 1 residue before the CDR3 terminus, with the missing tail filled in from the germline J gene. The identical CDR3 is also encoded by other nucleotide sequences in the sample. The rearrangement links TRBV31 to TRBJ2-3, with D tentatively TRBD1 (5 bases). Trimming cost V 0 bases and J 0 bases, with 7 bases left between them. The germline V gene encodes CDR1 GKSSPN and CDR2 SITVG. The CDR3 is 14 residues long. This CDR3 is CAWSLRGSAETLYF. The covered CDR3 bases are TGTGCCTGGAGTCTGAGGGGTAGTGCAGAAACGCTGTAT.

Comments on this clone: All gene names here are mouse names. The CDR3 end falls 1 residue outside the read, so it is completed with the germline J gene. The J gene is TRBJ2-3, the V gene TRBV31; 8 bases agree with TRBD1. This CDR3 region has 16 residues. V gave up 2 bases and J gave up 0 bases; unmatched junction bases: 7. Germline CDR1 reads GKSSPN; CDR2 reads SITVG. The chain's CDR3 is CAWSIRGRSSAETLYF. The CDR3 bases that were read are TGTGCCTGGAGTATCAGGGGGCGGTCTAGTGCAGAAACGCTGTAT.

With regard to this clone: Gene names and germline refer to mouse. The read comes to an end 1 residue before the CDR3 does, leaving the germline J gene to fill in the end. The chain recombines TRBV13-3 with TRBJ2-7; D gene ambiguous. The CDR3 is made up of 13 amino acids. V was shortened by 2 bases and J by 0 bases, with 6 bases between the two germline ends. Germline CDR1 NNHDY, CDR2 SYVADS. This CDR3 is CASSDSDSYEQYF. The part of the CDR3 DNA that was read is TGTGCCAGCAGTGACAGCGACTCCTATGAACAGTAC.

As regards this clone: Here the gene names and germline are mouse. The read gets to within 1 residue of the CDR3 end, and the germline J gene fills in the rest. The V and J genes are TRBV13-2 and TRBJ2-4; D is ambiguous. V was cut by 3 bases and J by 0 bases, with 8 bases left in between. The V gene's germline CDR1 is NNHNN and CDR2 SYGAGS (reference sequence). The CDR3 contains 14 residues. CDR3 DNA (partial): TGTGCCAGCGGTGGAGACAATAGTCAAAACACCTTGTAC. This codes for CASGGDNSQNTLY. The whole CDR3 region reads CASGGDNSQNTLYF.

This clone was detected once. Mouse germline and gene names are used. The CDR3 sequence is CASSQDWGDLDTQYF. The sequenced part of the CDR3 DNA is TGTGCCAGCAGCCAAGATTGGGGGGACCTCGACACCCAGTAC. This chain connects TRBV5 to TRBJ2-5; 7 bases agree with TRBD2. The read gets to within 1 residue of the CDR3 end, and the germline J gene fills in the rest. With V trimmed by 0 bases and J by 6 bases, 6 bases remained unmatched. This CDR3 is 15 amino acids long. Germline V gives CDR1 LGHNA, CDR2 YNLKQL (reference sequence).

This clone was seen more than once but under ten times. The gene names given are mouse names. The read finishes 1 residue shy of the CDR3 end, and the germline J gene is used to complete it. V is TRBV31 and J is TRBJ1-4; 7 bases fit TRBD1. CDR1 GKSSPN and CDR2 SITVG come from the germline V gene. With 3 bases clipped from V and 1 base from J, the junction kept 2 bases outside the gene matches. This CDR3 has 14 amino acids. Incomplete CDR3 DNA: TGTGCCTGGAGCCACAGGGGTTCCAACGAAAGATTATTT. Translating it yields CAWSHRGSNERLF. The whole CDR3 is CAWSHRGSNERLFF. Together with reference TRBV31 and TRBJ1-4, the CDR3 gives the full variable domain: AQTIHQWPVAEIKAVGSPLSLGCTIKGKSSPNLYWYWQATGGTLQQLFYSITVGQVESVVQLNLSASRPKDDQFILSTEKLLLSHSGFYLCAWSHRGSNERLFFGHGTKLSVL.

This clone showed up just a few times. Mouse gene names apply. Sequencing ends 1 residue short of the CDR3 end; the germline J gene provides the rest. The chain is built from TRBV20 and TRBJ1-3, with D possibly being TRBD1 (5 bases). CDR3 size: 12 residues. V lost 3 bases to trimming and J lost 2 bases, with 5 bases between them. The V gene's germline CDR1 is GFQATS and CDR2 STVNSAI. CDR3 protein: CGASRAGNTLYF. The CDR3 bases that were read are TGTGGTGCTAGCAGGGCTGGAAATACGCTCTAT.

Comments on this clone: Gene names follow the mouse nomenclature. The CDR3 end lies 1 residue beyond the end of the read and is filled in from the germline J gene. The chain uses TRBV19 and TRBJ1-4; maybe TRBD1 (5 bases). The CDR3 length is 13 residues. Germline V gives CDR1 FNHDT, CDR2 SITEND (reference sequence). V shed 5 bases and J shed 2 bases, with 7 bases lying between them. CDR3 in amino acids: CASRDNSNERLFF. Incomplete CDR3 DNA: TGTGCCAGCAGGGACAACTCCAACGAAAGATTATTT.